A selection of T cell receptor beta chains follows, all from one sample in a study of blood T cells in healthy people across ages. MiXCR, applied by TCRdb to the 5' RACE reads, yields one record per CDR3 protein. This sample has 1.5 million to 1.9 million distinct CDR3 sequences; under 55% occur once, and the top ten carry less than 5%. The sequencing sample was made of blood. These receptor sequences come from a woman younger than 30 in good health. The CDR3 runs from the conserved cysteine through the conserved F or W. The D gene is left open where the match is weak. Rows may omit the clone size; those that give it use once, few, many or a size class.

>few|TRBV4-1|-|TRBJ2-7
TGCGCCAGCAGCCAAGGACCCCCCAGGGATATATCCTACGAGCAGTACTTC
CASSQGPPRDISYEQYF
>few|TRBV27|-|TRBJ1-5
TGTGCCAGCAGATCTCACAGAAAGATTCACCCCCAGCATTTT
CASRSHRKIHPQHF
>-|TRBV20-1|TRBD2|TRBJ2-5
TGCAGTGCTAGTAGCGGGCGTCAAGAGACCCAGTACTTC
CSASSGRQETQYF
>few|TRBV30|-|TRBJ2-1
TGTGCCTGGAGTGTAAGTCCGGGACTTGTGCTTGAGCAGTTCTTC
CAWSVSPGLVLEQFF
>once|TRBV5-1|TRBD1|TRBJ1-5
TGCGCCAGCAGCTTGGAGGGGGCCAGTCAGCCCCAGCATTTT
CASSLEGASQPQHF
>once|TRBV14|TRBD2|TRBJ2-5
TGTGCCAGCAGCCAAGAGGGCTTAGCGGGAGTTCCGGGACAAGAGACCCAGTACTTC
CASSQEGLAGVPGQETQYF
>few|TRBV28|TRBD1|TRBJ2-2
TGTGCCAGCAGTTTAGGGACAGGGGTTTCCTCCACCGGGGAGCTGTTTTTT
CASSLGTGVSSTGELFF
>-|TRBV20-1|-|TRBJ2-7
TGCAGTGCTAGAGATGTTAGGCGCAATGAGCAGTACTTC
CSARDVRRNEQYF
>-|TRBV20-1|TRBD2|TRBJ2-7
TGCAGTGCCCCGGAGCGGGGGACCTTCTACAATGAGCAGTACTTC
CSAPERGTFYNEQYF
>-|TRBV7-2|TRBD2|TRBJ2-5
TGTGCCAGCATGGGGGAGCGGGGCTATGAGCAGTACTTC
CASMGERGYEQYF
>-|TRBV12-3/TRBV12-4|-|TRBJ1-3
TGTGCCAGCAGTTTAGGATTCGGCACCATATATTTT
CASSLGFGTIYF
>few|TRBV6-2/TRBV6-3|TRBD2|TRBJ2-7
TGTGCCAGCAGTTACGACTACTTGGGAGGGACCTACGAGCAGTACTTC
CASSYDYLGGTYEQYF
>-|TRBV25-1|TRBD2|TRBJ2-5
TGTGCCAGCAGTGAAGGGACTAGCGGGGGGGAACAAGAGACCCAGTACTTC
CASSEGTSGGEQETQYF
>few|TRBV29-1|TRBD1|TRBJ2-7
TGCAGCGTTGAATACGTGACAGGGACCGAGCAGTACTTC
CSVEYVTGTEQYF
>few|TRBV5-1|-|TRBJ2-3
TGCGCCAGCAGCCTCGGGGATTTGAGGGCAGATACGCAGTATTTT
CASSLGDLRADTQYF
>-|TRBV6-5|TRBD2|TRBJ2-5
TGTGCCAGCAGTTACGACCAGCGGGGGGCCCAAGAGACCCAGTACTTC
CASSYDQRGAQETQYF
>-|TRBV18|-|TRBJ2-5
TGTGCCAGCTCACCCGTTGGGGTTGGCGAGACCCGGTACTTC
CASSPVGVGETRYF
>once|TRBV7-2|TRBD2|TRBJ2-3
TGTGCCAACAGCCACCGACTAGCGGGGGGCCCGGATACGCAGTATTTT
CANSHRLAGGPDTQYF
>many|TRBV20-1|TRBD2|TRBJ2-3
TGCAGTGCTACTGGACTAGCGGGGGGAAACACAGATACGCAGTATTTT
CSATGLAGGNTDTQYF
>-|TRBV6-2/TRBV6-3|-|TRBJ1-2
TGTGCCAGCAGAACAGTGTGGTGGTATGGCTACACCTTC
CASRTVWWYGYTF
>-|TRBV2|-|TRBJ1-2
TGTGCCAGCATAGAGGGGCGAATGGATGGCTACACCTTC
CASIEGRMDGYTF
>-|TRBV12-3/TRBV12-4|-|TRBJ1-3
TGTGCCAGCAGCCCTCGACCGGTGACTGGAAACACCATATATTTT
CASSPRPVTGNTIYF
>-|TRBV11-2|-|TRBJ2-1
TGTGCCAGCAGCTCGTCGGTCCCCTCCTACAATGAGCAGTTCTTC
CASSSSVPSYNEQFF
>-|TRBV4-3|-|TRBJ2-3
TGCGCCAGCAGCCAAAGCGGACGGGATACGCAGTATTTT
CASSQSGRDTQYF
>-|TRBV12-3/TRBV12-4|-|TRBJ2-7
TGTGCCAGCAGCCCCGGGGTAGCTTCCTACGAGCAGTACTTC
CASSPGVASYEQYF
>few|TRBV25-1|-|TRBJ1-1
TGTGCCAGCAGTGTCCGCCGAGGGGCTGAAGCTTTCTTT
CASSVRRGAEAFF
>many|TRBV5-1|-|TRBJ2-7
TGCGCCAGCAGCCCGGCTATTGGAGGGACGATCTCCTACGAGCAGTACTTC
CASSPAIGGTISYEQYF
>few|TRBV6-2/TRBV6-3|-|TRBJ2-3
TGTGCCAGCAGTTACCGGGGAGGCACAGATACGCAGTATTTT
CASSYRGGTDTQYF
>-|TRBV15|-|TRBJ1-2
TGTGCCACCAGCAGAGATTCCCGGAACTGTGGCTACACCTTC
CATSRDSRNCGYTF
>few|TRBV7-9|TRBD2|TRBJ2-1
TGTGCCAGCAGCTTGGAGACTAGCGTTTTGTACAATGAGCAGTTCTTC
CASSLETSVLYNEQFF
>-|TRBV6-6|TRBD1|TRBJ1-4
TGTGCCAGCAGTTACTCAGACAGGGGGGTCGGAAAACTGTTTTTT
CASSYSDRGVGKLFF
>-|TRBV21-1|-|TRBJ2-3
TGTGCCGCGACCGGACAGTCTAGCACAGATACGCAGTATTTT
CAATGQSSTDTQYF
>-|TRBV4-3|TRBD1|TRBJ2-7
TGCGCCAGCAGCATTGAGGGGGCCAACGAGCAGTACTTC
CASSIEGANEQYF
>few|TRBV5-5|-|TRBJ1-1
TGTGCCAGCAGCCAGACAGGAACGAACACTGAAGCTTTCTTT
CASSQTGTNTEAFF
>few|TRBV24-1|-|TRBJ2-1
TGTGCCACCAGTGACTATGGAGGAGCCGCCAGTGAGCAGTTCTTC
CATSDYGGAASEQFF
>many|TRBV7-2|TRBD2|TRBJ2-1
TGTGCCAGCAGCCCGCAGACTAGCGCCTACAATGAGCAGTTCTTC
CASSPQTSAYNEQFF
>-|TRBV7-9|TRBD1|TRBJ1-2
TGTGCCAGCAGCATTCGCCGAGGGACAGGGAGTAACTATGGCTACACCTTC
CASSIRRGTGSNYGYTF
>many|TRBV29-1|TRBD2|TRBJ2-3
TGCAGCTTCGGACTAGCTTCTAGCACAGATACGCAGTATTTT
CSFGLASSTDTQYF
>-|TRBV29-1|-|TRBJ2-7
TGCAGCGGCGCCCGGGACAACTACGAGCAGTACTTC
CSGARDNYEQYF
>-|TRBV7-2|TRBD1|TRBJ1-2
TGTGCCAGCAGCCCCCGGACAGGTCTTGTTGGATACTACACCTTC
CASSPRTGLVGYYTF
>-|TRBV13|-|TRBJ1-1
TGTGCCAGCACCTTGGCCAGTGTGGGGTCGGCTTTCTTT
CASTLASVGSAFF
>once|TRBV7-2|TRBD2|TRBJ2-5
TGTGCCAGCAGCCTCCGAATTGGGACTAGCGGGGCCTACCAAGAGACCCAGTACTTC
CASSLRIGTSGAYQETQYF
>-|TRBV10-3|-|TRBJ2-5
TGTGCCATCAGTGAGTCGAAGGGAAAAGAGACCCAGTACTTC
CAISESKGKETQYF
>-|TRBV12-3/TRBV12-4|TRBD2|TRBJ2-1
TGTGCCAGCAGTCCCTATAGCGGGAGTGCACATGAGCAGTTCTTC
CASSPYSGSAHEQFF
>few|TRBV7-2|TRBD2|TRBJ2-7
TGTGCCAGCAGCTCCCCCGGACTAGGCTACGAGCAGTACTTC
CASSSPGLGYEQYF
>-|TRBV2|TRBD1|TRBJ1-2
TGTGCCAGCAGTGCTCGGACAGGGACGGAAGGCTACACCTTC
CASSARTGTEGYTF
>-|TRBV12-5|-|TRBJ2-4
TGTGCTAGTGGGCCCGGGGGACTGGCCAAAAACATTCCGTACTTC
CASGPGGLAKNIPYF
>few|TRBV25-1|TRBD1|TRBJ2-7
TGTGCCAGCAGTAGGGGACAGGGGAGGTACGAGCAGTACTTC
CASSRGQGRYEQYF
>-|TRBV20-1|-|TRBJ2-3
TGCAATGCCTCCCTTCGGCCAGATCAGCAGTATTTT
CNASLRPDQQYF
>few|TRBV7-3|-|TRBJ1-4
TGTGCCAGCAGCGCCTCCGGGACTCCTAATGAAAAACTGTTTTTT
CASSASGTPNEKLFF
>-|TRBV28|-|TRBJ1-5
TGTGCCAGTAGATTGGGGGGGAATCAGCCCCAGCATTTT
CASRLGGNQPQHF
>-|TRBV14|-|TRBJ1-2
TGTGCCAGCAGCCAAGCTTCCGGGACCGCTGGCTACACCTTC
CASSQASGTAGYTF
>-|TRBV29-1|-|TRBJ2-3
TGCAGCGTCCAATCAATCTACACAGATACGCAGTATTTT
CSVQSIYTDTQYF
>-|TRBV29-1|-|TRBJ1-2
TGCAGCGTTGAAGATCCCTCTATCCCCTATGGCTACACCTTC
CSVEDPSIPYGYTF